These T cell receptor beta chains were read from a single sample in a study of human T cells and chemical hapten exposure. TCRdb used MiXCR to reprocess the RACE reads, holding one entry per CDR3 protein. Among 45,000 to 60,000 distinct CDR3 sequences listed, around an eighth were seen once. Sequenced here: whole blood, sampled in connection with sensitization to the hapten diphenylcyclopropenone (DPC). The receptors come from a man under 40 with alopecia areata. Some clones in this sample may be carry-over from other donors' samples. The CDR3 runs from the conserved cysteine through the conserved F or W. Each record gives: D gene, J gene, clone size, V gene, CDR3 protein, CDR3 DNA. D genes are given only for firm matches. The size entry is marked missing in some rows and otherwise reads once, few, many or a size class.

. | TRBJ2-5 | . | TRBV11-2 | CASSLQEQETQYF | TGTGCCAGCAGCTTACAAGAACAAGAGACCCAGTACTTC
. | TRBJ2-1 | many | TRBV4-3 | CASSQDSRLDTSNEQFF | TGCGCCAGCAGCCAAGACTCAAGACTAGATACATCCAATGAGCAGTTCTTC
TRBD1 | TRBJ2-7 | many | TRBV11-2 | CASSYSSGTGILHEQYF | TGTGCCAGCAGCTACTCTTCTGGGACAGGGATCTTACACGAGCAGTACTTC
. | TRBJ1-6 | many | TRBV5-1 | CASSSGSRTSYNSPLHF | TGCGCCAGCAGCTCGGGAAGCAGGACCTCCTATAATTCACCCCTCCACTTT
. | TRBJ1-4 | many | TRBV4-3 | CASSRLTRQNEKLFF | TGCGCCAGCAGCCGCCTGACCCGTCAAAATGAAAAACTGTTTTTT
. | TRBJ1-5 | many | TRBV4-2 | CASSLPGNQPQHF | TGTGCCAGCAGCCTTCCGGGGAATCAGCCCCAGCATTTT
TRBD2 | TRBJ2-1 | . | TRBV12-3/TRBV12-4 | CASSLGGLARSYNEQFF | TGTGCCAGCAGTTTAGGGGGACTAGCGAGATCCTACAATGAGCAGTTCTTC
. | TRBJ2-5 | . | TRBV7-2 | CASRPNRFQETQYF | TGTGCCAGCAGACCAAACAGGTTCCAAGAGACCCAGTACTTC
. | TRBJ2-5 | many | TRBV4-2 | CASSQDNREGGKTQYF | TGTGCCAGCAGCCAAGATAACAGGGAGGGAGGAAAGACCCAGTACTTC
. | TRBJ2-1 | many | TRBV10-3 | CAIREGTDYNEQFF | TGTGCCATCAGGGAAGGGACGGACTACAATGAGCAGTTCTTC
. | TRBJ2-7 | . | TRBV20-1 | CSARDGTYEQYF | TGCAGTGCGCGCGATGGGACCTACGAGCAGTACTTC
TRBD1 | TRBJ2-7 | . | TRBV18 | CASSLEIGQGSYEQYF | TGTGCCAGCTCCCTGGAAATAGGACAGGGGTCCTACGAGCAGTACTTC
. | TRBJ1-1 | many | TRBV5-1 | CASSLTGNTEAFF | TGCGCCAGCAGCTTGACAGGGAACACTGAAGCTTTCTTT
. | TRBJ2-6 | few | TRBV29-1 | CSVVVWGSGANVLTF | TGCAGCGTTGTCGTCTGGGGCTCTGGGGCCAACGTCCTGACTTTC
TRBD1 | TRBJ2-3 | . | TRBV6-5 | CASRVRTGGGDTQYF | TGTGCCAGCAGGGTCAGGACAGGGGGCGGAGATACGCAGTATTTT
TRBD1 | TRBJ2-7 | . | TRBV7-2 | CASSLGTLRDRGREQYF | TGTGCCAGCAGCTTGGGAACTCTCCGGGACAGGGGGCGCGAGCAGTACTTC
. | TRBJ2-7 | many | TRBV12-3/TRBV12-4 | CASSLWGDSYEQYF | TGTGCCAGCAGTTTATGGGGCGACTCCTACGAGCAGTACTTC
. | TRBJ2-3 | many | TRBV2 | CASPSAVTQYF | TGTGCCAGCCCTAGCGCGGTTACGCAGTATTTT
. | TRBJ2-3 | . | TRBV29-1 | CSVEDWGATDTDTQYF | TGCAGCGTTGAAGATTGGGGGGCTACGGATACAGATACGCAGTATTTT
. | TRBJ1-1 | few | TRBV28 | CASSFPAQLNTEAFF | TGTGCCAGCAGTTTTCCCGCTCAGTTGAACACTGAAGCTTTCTTT
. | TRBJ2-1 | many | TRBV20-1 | CSARDTTYNEQFF | TGCAGTGCTAGGGACACCACCTACAATGAGCAGTTCTTC
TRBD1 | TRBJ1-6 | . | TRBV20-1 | CSAVGQGRSNSPLHF | TGCAGTGCTGTGGGACAGGGAAGGTCGAATTCACCCCTCCACTTT
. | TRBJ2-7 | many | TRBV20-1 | CSAQKIGGRTGTYEQYF | TGCAGTGCGCAGAAAATCGGCGGGCGTACGGGAACCTACGAGCAGTACTTC
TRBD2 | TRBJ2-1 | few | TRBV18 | CASSPTGLAGDEQFF | TGTGCCAGCTCACCAACCGGACTAGCGGGGGATGAGCAGTTCTTC
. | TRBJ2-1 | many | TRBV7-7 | CASSPGRLVRGDEQFF | TGTGCTAGCAGCCCAGGGAGACTAGTTCGAGGGGATGAGCAGTTCTTC
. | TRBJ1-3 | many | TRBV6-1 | CASSAEGNLRNTIYF | TGTGCCAGCAGTGCGGAGGGAAATTTGAGAAACACCATATATTTT
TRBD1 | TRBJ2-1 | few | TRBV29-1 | CSVLSGTGGFNEQFF | TGCAGCGTCCTGTCGGGGACAGGGGGCTTCAATGAGCAGTTCTTC
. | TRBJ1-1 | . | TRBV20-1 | CSAGGRRGYTEAFF | TGCAGTGCAGGAGGGAGGCGGGGGTACACTGAAGCTTTCTTT
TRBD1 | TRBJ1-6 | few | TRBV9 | CASSVLSGTVNSPLHF | TGTGCCAGCAGCGTATTGTCCGGGACAGTTAATTCACCCCTCCACTTT